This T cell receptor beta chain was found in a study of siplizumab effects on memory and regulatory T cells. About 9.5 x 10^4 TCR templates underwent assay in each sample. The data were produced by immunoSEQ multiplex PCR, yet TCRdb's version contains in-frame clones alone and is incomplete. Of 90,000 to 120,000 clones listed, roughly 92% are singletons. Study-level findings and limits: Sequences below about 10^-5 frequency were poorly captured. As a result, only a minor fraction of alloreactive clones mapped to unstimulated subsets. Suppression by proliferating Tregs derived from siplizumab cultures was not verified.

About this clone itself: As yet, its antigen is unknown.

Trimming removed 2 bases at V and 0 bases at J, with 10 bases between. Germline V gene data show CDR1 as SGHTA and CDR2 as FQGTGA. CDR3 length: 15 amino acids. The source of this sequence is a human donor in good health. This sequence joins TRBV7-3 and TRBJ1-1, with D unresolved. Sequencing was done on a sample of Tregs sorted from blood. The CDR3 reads CASSLLPTVNTEAFF. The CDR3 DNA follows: TGTGCCAGCAGCTTATTGCCCACGGTGAACACTGAAGCTTTCTTT.